A single sample gave rise to the 17 T cell receptor beta chains below, sequenced in a study of blood T cell repertoires in COVID-19. The repertoire was sequenced with immunoSEQ multiplex PCR; TCRdb's copy has only in-frame clones and lacks some. The data contain tens of thousands of clones, 90% of them singletons. Material: peripheral blood. These TCRs come from a man aged 40-49 years with acute or convalescent COVID-19.

CDR3 region: CASSVGRGRGGTDTQYF. The DNA for the CDR3 is TGTGCCAGCAGCGTTGGTAGGGGGAGAGGGGGCACAGATACGCAGTATTTT. This chain connects TRBV27 to TRBJ2-3; tentatively, D is TRBD1 (6 bases). The CDR3 is 17 residues long. V shed 6 bases and J shed 1 base, with 20 bases lying between them. The germline CDR1 and CDR2 sequences are MNHEY and SMNVEV (reference sequence).

The chain couples TRBV7-9 to TRBJ2-5, with TRBD2 matching 7 bases. CDR3 length: 14 residues. Germline values: CDR1 SEHNR, CDR2 FQNEAQ (reference sequence). Germline trimming cut 5 bases from V and 2 bases from J; bases unmatched to any gene: 5. The CDR3 spells CASSARLAQETQYF. DNA for the CDR3: TGTGCCAGCAGCGCCAGACTAGCACAAGAGACCCAGTACTTC.

This clone was detected only a few times. The chain uses TRBV7-2 and TRBJ2-3, with 7 bases identical to TRBD1. The ends lost 2 bases at V and 1 base at J; junction bases unmatched: 3. Germline loops: CDR1 SGHTA, CDR2 FQGNSA. The CDR3 covers 15 residues. The CDR3 is CASSLRTGGTDTQYF. In DNA, the CDR3 is TGTGCCAGCAGCTTAAGAACAGGGGGCACAGATACGCAGTATTTT.

The rearrangement links TRBV7-9 to TRBJ2-5, with 10 nucleotides matching TRBD1. The CDR3 is 14 residues long. Per the germline V gene, CDR1 is SEHNR and CDR2 is FQNEAQ (reference sequence). J was trimmed by 4 bases and V by 2 bases; bases with no gene match: 1. CDR3 sequence: CASSLRDRGETQYF. CDR3 bases: TGTGCCAGCAGCTTAAGGGACAGGGGAGAGACCCAGTACTTC.

The rearrangement uses TRBV18 and TRBJ2-7; 7 bases align to TRBD1. V was pared by 0 bases and J by 4 bases, with 3 bases of the junction left unmatched. The CDR3 totals 14 residues. Germline V gene sequence: CDR1 KGHSH, CDR2 LQKENI. The CDR3 here is CASSPPGQRYEQYF. In nucleotides, the CDR3 is TGTGCCAGCTCACCACCGGGACAGAGGTACGAGCAGTACTTC. The full variable domain, its missing parts supplied by reference TRBV18 and TRBJ2-7, is NAGVMQNPRHLVRRRGQEARLRCSPMKGHSHVYWYRQLPEEGLKFMVYLQKENIIDESGMPKERFSAEFPKEGPSILRIQQVVRGDSAAYFCASSPPGQRYEQYFGPGTRLTVT.

The rearrangement uses TRBV5-5 and TRBJ2-3; no reliable D call. Trimming shortened V by 1 base and J by 4 bases, and 4 bases separated the two germline ends. CDR3 size: 12 residues. CDR1 SGHKS and CDR2 YYEKEE come from the germline V gene (reference sequence). CDR3 amino acids: CASSLTSDTQYF. The CDR3 bases are TGTGCCAGCAGCTTGACATCAGATACGCAGTATTTT.

This rearrangement joins TRBV1 to TRBJ2-7; the table's D call, TRBD2, has no DNA check behind it. TRBV1 is tagged as a pseudogene. This CDR3 spans 15 amino acids. CDR3 sequence reads: CTSSQELAGEHEQYF. Here the CDR3 DNA reads TGCACCAGCAGCCAAGAGCTAGCGGGAGAGCACGAGCAGTACTTC.

The J gene is TRBJ1-1, the V gene TRBV14; D may be TRBD1 (6 bases). The CDR3 consists of 15 residues. CDR1 is SGHDN and CDR2 is FVKESK in the germline V gene. The germline V and J ends were trimmed by 1 base and 4 bases, with 13 bases remaining between them. The CDR3 region has the DNA TGTGCCAGCAGCCAAGTTCAGGGGCTGGTCACTGAAGCTTTCTTT. Translation gives CASSQVQGLVTEAFF.

This chain joins TRBV3-1 (or the pseudogene TRBV3-2) and TRBJ2-3; 8 nucleotides align to TRBD2. With 5 bases clipped from V and 2 bases from J, the junction kept 6 bases outside the gene matches. CDR1 and CDR2 (germline): LGHDT, YNNKEL (reference sequence). The CDR3 runs 15 residues. The CDR3 DNA follows: TGTGCCAGCAGCTCGGGAGGGCCAAACACAGATACGCAGTATTTT. Encoded protein: CASSSGGPNTDTQYF.

The chain carries TRBV14 and TRBJ1-1, with a weak D call TRBD1 (6 bases). The V end lost 4 bases, the J end lost 0 bases, and 9 bases lay between the germline ends. CDR1 is SGHDN, CDR2 FVKESK, per germline. The CDR3 has 14 residues. CDR3 sequence (DNA): TGTGCCAGCAGCCGGACAGCTATGAACACTGAAGCTTTCTTT. Amino acid sequence: CASSRTAMNTEAFF.

V is TRBV5-5 and J is TRBJ2-5; tentatively, D is TRBD2 (6 bases). Germline CDR1 reads SGHKS; CDR2 reads YYEKEE (reference sequence). Trimming pared 3 bases from V and 5 bases from J, leaving 14 bases between. The CDR3 length is 14 residues. CDR3: CASSWGTAGETQYF. The CDR3 DNA follows: TGTGCCAGCAGCTGGGGGACGGCGGGGGAGACCCAGTACTTC.

The J gene is TRBJ1-2, the V gene TRBV9; a weak D match, TRBD1 (6 bases). The CDR3 has 14 amino acids. V was pared by 3 bases and J by 4 bases, with 13 bases between. CDR1 is SGDLS, CDR2 YYNGEE, per germline. CDR3 residues: CASSATGTSYGYTF. The DNA for the CDR3 is TGTGCCAGCAGCGCAACCGGGACATCCTATGGCTACACCTTC. Using reference TRBV9 and TRBJ1-2 for the parts outside the CDR3, the full variable domain is DSGVTQTPKHLITATGQRVTLRCSPRSGDLSVYWYQQSLDQGLQFLIQYYNGEERAKGNILERFSAQQFPDLHSELNLSSLELGDSALYFCASSATGTSYGYTFGSGTRLTVV.

V gene TRBV6-6 combines with J gene TRBJ2-1; D perhaps matches TRBD1 (5 bases). The CDR3 spans 15 residues. Germline values: CDR1 MNHNY, CDR2 SVGAGI (reference sequence). Deletions cut 2 bases from V and 8 bases from J, with 16 bases between. The CDR3: CASSYPQNGADEQFF. CDR3 DNA: TGTGCCAGCAGTTACCCGCAGAATGGGGCCGATGAGCAGTTCTTC.

This rearrangement joins TRBV6-6 to TRBJ1-1; no reliable D call. With 2 bases removed from V and 0 bases from J, the gap between germline ends came to 13 bases. The CDR3 consists of 16 residues. Germline loops: CDR1 MNHNY, CDR2 SVGAGI (reference sequence). Written as DNA, the CDR3 is TGTGCCAGCAGTTACCCGAGGGCTAAAATGAACACTGAAGCTTTCTTT. Protein sequence: CASSYPRAKMNTEAFF.

This clone occurred a few times. This chain connects TRBV10-1 to TRBJ2-7, with 8 bases lining up with TRBD2. The J segment lost 5 bases and the V segment lost 2 bases, leaving 5 bases of the junction unmatched. CDR1 WNHNN and CDR2 SYGVQD come from the germline V gene (reference sequence). CDR3 length: 14 amino acids. In DNA, the CDR3 is TGCGCCAGCAGTGAGGGCGGGAGGCGCCACGAGCAGTACTTC. It is translated as CASSEGGRRHEQYF.

The V gene is TRBV3-1 (or the pseudogene TRBV3-2), the J gene TRBJ2-7, with 9 nucleotides matching TRBD2. Germline V gene sequence: CDR1 LGHDT, CDR2 YNNKEL (reference sequence). Trimming took 6 bases from V and 5 from J; bases not matched to a gene: 8. The length of the CDR3 is 14 residues. As DNA, the CDR3 is TGTGCCAGCAGGTCCGGCGGGAGGGCCGACGAGCAGTACTTC. This sequence encodes CASRSGGRADEQYF.

This clone was counted once. This sequence joins TRBV18 and TRBJ2-5; a possible D gene is TRBD1 (6 bases). V was pared by 4 bases and J by 4 bases, with 13 bases between. Germline V gives CDR1 KGHSH, CDR2 LQKENI. The CDR3 contains 14 residues. The CDR3, as DNA: TGTGCCAGCTCACTCCGAGGGGGAGTAGAGACCCAGTACTTC. Protein: CASSLRGGVETQYF.